Shown below are 23 T cell receptor beta chains from a single sample sequenced in a study of beta chain features in type 1 diabetes. TCRB transcripts that were expressed got sequenced, as all of the isolated RNA had been reverse transcribed. Profiling relied on immunoSEQ multiplex PCR, and the TCRdb table lists in-frame clones only, not all of them. The profile shows a few hundred thousand clones, around 9.6% of them singletons. No antigen is known for these receptors. Study findings and constraints: Shorter TCRB CDR3s, moderately but significantly so, were found in Type 1 diabetes patients in all four CD4+ subsets.

Material for sequencing was central memory CD4+ T cells from blood. Every receptor here comes from a man aged 25-45 years with type 1 diabetes.

The chain employs TRBV18 and TRBJ2-5; D call uncertain. From germline, CDR1 is KGHSH and CDR2 LQKENI. CDR3 length equals 13 residues. V lost 2 bases and J 4 bases, leaving 8 bases between the germline ends. The chain's CDR3 is CASSPAAGETQYF. CDR3 nucleotides: TGTGCCAGCTCACCAGCAGCTGGAGAGACCCAGTACTTC.

This chain links TRBV27 with TRBJ1-5; 9 bases fit TRBD1. Per germline, CDR1 MNHEY and CDR2 SMNVEV (reference sequence). The CDR3 extends over 12 amino acids. V lost 3 bases to trimming and J lost 15 bases; unmatched junction nucleotides: 6. The CDR3 bases are TGTGCCAGCAGTTTGACAGGGGGTCGATTGCATTTT. Encoded protein: CASSLTGGRLHF.

This clone was observed a handful of times. The rearrangement uses TRBV6-1 and TRBJ2-7; D may be TRBD1 or TRBD2 (6 bases each). Trimming stripped 1 base from V and 5 bases from J, with 12 bases between. CDR3 length: 14 amino acids. Germline CDR1 and CDR2: MNHNS and SASEGT. CDR3 region: CASSEEGGRDEQYF. The CDR3 DNA reads TGTGCCAGCAGTGAAGAGGGGGGCCGCGACGAGCAGTACTTC.

In this sample, this clone turned up a few times. The chain employs TRBV15 and TRBJ2-7, with a possible D match to TRBD2 (5 bases). Germline V lookup: CDR1 LNHNV, CDR2 YYDKDF (reference sequence). Trimming took off 3 bases at V and 7 bases at J, with 10 bases between the two ends. The CDR3 contains 12 residues. The CDR3 DNA sequence: TGTGCCACCAGCAGCCCTCCGGGAGAGCAGTACTTC. Encoded protein: CATSSPPGEQYF.

The table lists this clone with a few counts. The chain recombines TRBV5-1 with TRBJ2-7; D is perhaps TRBD2 (6 bases). Germline CDR1 and CDR2: SGHRS and YFSETQ. The ends were cut back, 0 bases at V and 1 base at J, with 8 bases in the middle. There are 14 residues in the CDR3. CDR3: CASSLVAASYEQYF. For the CDR3, the DNA is TGCGCCAGCAGCTTGGTAGCGGCATCCTACGAGCAGTACTTC.

The chain couples TRBV4-1 to TRBJ2-2; D is ambiguous. CDR3 size: 15 residues. The germline V and J ends were trimmed by 1 base and 3 bases, with 9 bases remaining between them. The germline gives CDR1 MGHRA, CDR2 YSYEKL. Here the CDR3 reads CASSQVFKDTGELFF. The CDR3 region has the DNA TGCGCCAGCAGCCAAGTCTTTAAGGACACCGGGGAGCTGTTTTTT.

As to this clone: A far more abundant clone sits one base away, making this likely a read error. The CDR3 does not close with the conserved phenylalanine or tryptophan, likely indicating a read error. This chain uses TRBV7-2 with TRBJ2-6, with 8 bases matching TRBD1. This CDR3 spans 19 amino acids. J lost 0 bases, V lost 1 base, and 8 bases had no gene match. CDR1 and CDR2 from the germline V gene are SGHTA and FQGNSA. In nucleotides, the CDR3 is TGTGCCAGCAGCTTAGGGGTCGGGACAGGCTTCTCTGGGGCCAACGTCCTGACTTCC. This codes for CASSLGVGTGFSGANVLTS.

This chain links TRBV20-1 with TRBJ2-1; D is ambiguous. Germline V CDR1 and CDR2: DFQATT, SNEGSKA (reference sequence). Trimming removed 3 bases from V and 10 bases from J, with 7 bases in between. The CDR3 runs 10 residues. As DNA, the CDR3 is TGCAGTGCTAGGTTGGGGGAGCAGTTCTTC. Translation: CSARLGEQFF.

The gene calls are TRBV28 and TRBJ2-7; weak D call: TRBD1 (5 bases). The CDR3 spans 14 residues. Germline loops: CDR1 MDHEN, CDR2 SYDVKM. Trimming shortened V by 3 bases and J by 2 bases, and 11 bases separated the two germline ends. CDR3 DNA: TGTGCCAGCAGTTTCATATCCAGGGCCTACGAGCAGTACTTC. It translates to CASSFISRAYEQYF.

This clone was found many times. The rearrangement links TRBV10-3 to TRBJ2-1, with 11 bases fitting TRBD2. The CDR3 has 19 amino acids. V dropped 0 bases and J dropped 0; count of bases not matched to a gene: 7. Germline CDR1 ENHRY, CDR2 SYGVKD. CDR3 sequence reads: CAISESTFSGGASYNEQFF. In DNA form, the CDR3 reads TGTGCCATCAGTGAGTCGACTTTTAGCGGGGGGGCCTCCTACAATGAGCAGTTCTTC.

This clone was counted a few times. The rearrangement uses TRBV11-2 and TRBJ2-1; 9 nucleotides agree with TRBD1. V gave up 4 bases and J gave up 6 bases; unmatched junction bases: 1. This CDR3 has 13 residues. CDR1 SGHAT and CDR2 FQNNGV come from the germline V gene. This chain's CDR3 is CASSSTGGNEQFF. CDR3 DNA sequence: TGTGCCAGCAGCTCGACAGGGGGCAATGAGCAGTTCTTC.

This sequence joins TRBV4-3 and TRBJ1-5, with D possibly TRBD1 on 6 matching bases. The V gene lost 1 base and the J gene lost 5 bases, with 12 bases spanning the gap. The V gene's germline CDR1 is LGHNA and CDR2 YSLEER. The CDR3 runs to 15 residues. CDR3 loop: CASSQAPGEHQPQHF. CDR3 bases: TGCGCCAGCAGCCAAGCACCAGGGGAACATCAGCCCCAGCATTTT.

Concerning this clone itself: Other DNA sequences of this sample code for an identical CDR3. The chain combines TRBV27 with TRBJ1-4; D call uncertain. Germline V lookup: CDR1 MNHEY, CDR2 SMNVEV (reference sequence). This CDR3 region has 15 residues. Deletions cut 0 bases from V and 0 bases from J, with 5 bases between. DNA of the CDR3: TGTGCCAGCAGTTTATCAGCTGCAACTAATGAAAAACTGTTTTTT. This encodes CASSLSAATNEKLFF.

Only a few counts were recorded for this clone. The CDR3 sequence is CSVEDQYSNQPQHF. The DNA for the CDR3 is TGCAGCGTTGAAGATCAATATAGCAATCAGCCCCAGCATTTT. The chain is built from TRBV29-1 and TRBJ1-5, with D unresolved. Germline V lookup: CDR1 SQVTM, CDR2 ANQGSEA. The CDR3 has 14 amino acids. V was clipped by 0 bases and J by 0 bases, with 6 bases between them.

On this clone: This sample includes further DNA sequences coding for the same CDR3. The V call is TRBV6-5, the J call TRBJ1-1; D unresolved. The CDR3 runs to 13 residues. V lost 5 bases to trimming and J lost 0 bases, with 7 bases between them. Germline V gives CDR1 MNHEY, CDR2 SVGAGI. The CDR3 loop reads CASSGGVNTEAFF. Written as DNA, the CDR3 is TGTGCCAGCAGTGGCGGGGTGAACACTGAAGCTTTCTTT.

This chain joins TRBV7-9 and TRBJ1-2; a possible D gene is TRBD1 (5 bases). Germline CDR1 and CDR2: SEHNR and FQNEAQ (reference sequence). This CDR3 is 14 amino acids long. V was cut by 0 bases and J by 6 bases, with 11 bases left in between. In nucleotides, the CDR3 is TGTGCCAGCAGCTTAGCGATGGGCAGGGATGGCTACACCTTC. Residues: CASSLAMGRDGYTF.

As to this clone: The conserved closing phenylalanine or tryptophan is absent in this CDR3, likely reflecting a read error. The chain carries TRBV7-2 and TRBJ1-2; D possibly corresponds to TRBD1 (6 bases). Germline V lookup: CDR1 SGHTA, CDR2 FQGNSA. V was cut by 4 bases and J by 4 bases, with 10 bases left in between. CDR3 size: 13 residues. The CDR3 DNA reads as TGTGCCAGCAGCTCTGGACAGACCTATGGCTACACCCTC. Translating gives CASSSGQTYGYTL.

This clone has just a few counts. The chain recombines TRBV7-6 with TRBJ2-7; D possibly matches TRBD1 or TRBD2 (5 bases each). Germline V gene lookup returns CDR1 SGHVS and CDR2 FNYEAQ. The V gene lost 5 bases and the J gene lost 0 bases, with 14 bases spanning the gap. The CDR3 is 15 residues long. Here the CDR3 DNA reads TGTGCCAGCAGCCTCCAAGAGGGGAGCTCCTACGAGCAGTACTTC. Translation gives CASSLQEGSSYEQYF.

This chain connects TRBV2 to TRBJ2-1; 8 bases agree with TRBD2. V lost 4 bases to trimming and J lost 7 bases; unmatched junction nucleotides: 12. The CDR3 runs to 16 residues. Germline CDR1 is SNHLY and CDR2 is FYNNEI. CDR3 DNA: TGTGCCAGCAGTGGGGGGCCTAGCGGGTTTGGGAATGAGCAGTTCTTC. It translates to CASSGGPSGFGNEQFF. Drawing the rest from reference TRBV2 and TRBJ2-1, the complete variable domain is EPEVTQTPSHQVTQMGQEVILRCVPISNHLYFYWYRQILGQKVEFLVSFYNNEISEKSEIFDDQFSVERPDGSNFTLKIRSTKLEDSAMYFCASSGGPSGFGNEQFFGPGTRLTVL.

This clone was seen only a few times. V gene TRBV27 combines with J gene TRBJ2-3; D remains ambiguous. Germline-derived CDR1 and CDR2 are MNHEY and SMNVEV (reference sequence). This CDR3 has 13 residues. Trimming cost V 5 bases and J 2 bases, with 8 bases left between them. CDR3 DNA: TGTGCCAGCAGTCCAAAATACACAGATACGCAGTATTTT. It yields the protein CASSPKYTDTQYF.

This clone has a count of ten or more. The J gene is TRBJ2-6, the V gene TRBV28; D uncertain. The CDR3 is 14 residues long. Trimming cost V 8 bases and J 0 bases, with 8 bases left between them. Per germline, CDR1 MDHEN and CDR2 SYDVKM. CDR3 coding DNA: TGTGCCAGCGGATATAACTCTGGGGCCAACGTCCTGACTTTC. Amino acid sequence: CASGYNSGANVLTF.

Note on this clone: A much larger clone sits a single nucleotide away, making a read error possible. The gene calls are TRBV6-5 and TRBJ1-2; 10 bases fit TRBD1. The CDR3 runs 14 residues. Unmatched junction bases numbered 4, after V lost 5 bases and J lost 4 bases. Germline V gene sequence: CDR1 MNHEY, CDR2 SVGAGI. The CDR3 region is CASSPGTGVYGYTF. The CDR3 DNA sequence: TGTGCCAGCAGTCCCGGGACAGGGGTCTATGGCTACACCTTC.

The chain combines TRBV30 with TRBJ2-2; 7 positions match TRBD1. This CDR3 spans 14 amino acids. The ends lost 6 bases at V and 3 bases at J; junction bases unmatched: 7. CDR1 and CDR2 (germline): GTSNPN, SVGIG (reference sequence). The CDR3 protein is CACLGQRYTGELFF. DNA for the CDR3: TGTGCCTGCCTGGGACAGCGATACACCGGGGAGCTGTTTTTT.